This entry is about one T cell receptor beta chain. What it binds is not known. The data originate from a study of identical twins. Points from the study as a whole: Analyses based on zero insertions could be partly confounded by invariant MAIT and iNKT cells.

The CDR3 covers 13 residues. V lost 5 bases, J lost 7 bases, and 8 bases stayed unmatched. CDR1 and CDR2 (germline): DFQATT, SNEGSKA (reference sequence). TCRdb reprocessed the 5' RACE reads with MiXCR, giving one entry per CDR3 protein. The sample contains more than 600,000 distinct CDR3 sequences, 18% of which appear only once. This same sample was also taken into another study, of T cells expressing NK-cell markers.

The source of this sequence is a woman aged 18-29 years in good health. Input material: PBMCs. The chain combines TRBV20-1 with TRBJ1-2; 9 bases are shared with TRBD1. This CDR3 reads CSAPDRGGGGYTF. The CDR3 DNA reads as TGCAGTGCTCCTGACAGGGGGGGCGGTGGCTACACCTTC.